The 27 T cell receptor beta chains given below trace back to one sample, sequenced in a study of blood T cell repertoires in COVID-19. Clones were sequenced by immunoSEQ multiplex PCR, and TCRdb holds only the in-frame ones, with some missing. The sample has about 290,000 clones, roughly 90% seen once. Sequencing was performed on PBMCs or T cells enriched from blood (not recorded which). The receptors stem from a middle-aged woman who had recovered from COVID-19.

The V gene is TRBV11-2, the J gene TRBJ2-2, with a weak D call TRBD1 (6 bases). Germline-derived CDR1 and CDR2 are SGHAT and FQNNGV. The germline V and J ends were trimmed by 5 bases and 0 bases, with 13 bases remaining between them. The CDR3 is made up of 16 amino acids. In DNA, the CDR3 is TGTGCCAGCAGCCCCTCCCGGGACACGAACACCGGGGAGCTGTTTTTT. Translating it yields CASSPSRDTNTGELFF.

The rearrangement uses TRBV5-6 and TRBJ1-3; D is ambiguous. V lost 4 bases and J 3 bases, leaving 17 bases between the germline ends. Germline CDR1 reads SGHDT; CDR2 reads YYEEEE. The CDR3 sequence is 16 residues long. The CDR3 loop reads CASSLGASGLGNTIYF. The CDR3 DNA follows: TGTGCCAGCAGCCTCGGAGCCAGCGGGCTTGGAAACACCATATATTTT.

The V and J genes are TRBV6-5 and TRBJ1-1, with a possible D match to TRBD1 (6 bases). V lost 6 bases to trimming and J lost 1 base, with 12 bases between them. There are 14 residues in the CDR3. Germline V CDR1 and CDR2: MNHEY, SVGAGI. CDR3: CASRARDTNTEAFF. CDR3 nucleotides: TGTGCCAGCAGGGCCCGGGACACGAACACTGAAGCTTTCTTT.

The chain combines TRBV7-8 with TRBJ1-1, with 7 nucleotides matching TRBD1. J lost 1 base, V lost 6 bases, and 5 bases had no gene match. The CDR3 spans 14 residues. The germline V gene encodes CDR1 SGHVS and CDR2 FQNEAQ. The chain's CDR3 is CASRRDRPNTEAFF. Here the CDR3 DNA reads TGTGCCAGCAGAAGGGACAGACCGAACACTGAAGCTTTCTTT.

CDR3 sequence: CASSFSDRSTDTQYF. CDR3 bases: TGTGCCAGCAGTTTCAGTGACAGAAGCACAGATACGCAGTATTTT. The V call is TRBV27, the J call TRBJ2-3; maybe TRBD1 (5 bases). Trimming cost V 3 bases and J 0 bases, with 10 bases left between them. The CDR3 is 15 residues long. Germline V gene lookup returns CDR1 MNHEY and CDR2 SMNVEV (reference sequence).

CDR3 protein: CASGLVRSSGGLEEYTEAFF. CDR3 sequence (DNA): TGTGCTAGTGGTTTGGTACGTTCGTCCGGGGGGCTGGAGGAGTACACTGAAGCTTTCTTT. The chain recombines TRBV12-5 with TRBJ1-1; weak D call: TRBD1 (6 bases). This CDR3 is built from 20 residues. V was clipped by 0 bases and J by 3 bases, with 26 bases between them. Germline V lookup: CDR1 LGHNT, CDR2 FRNRAP.

The CDR3 DNA sequence: TGTGCCAGTAGCGCGACCCAGGGAATTGGTGGCTACACCTTC. It yields the protein CASSATQGIGGYTF. V usage is TRBV19 and J usage is TRBJ1-2; D is perhaps TRBD1 (5 bases). This CDR3 is built from 14 residues. Per the germline V gene, CDR1 is LNHDA and CDR2 is SQIVND (reference sequence). Trimming left V 6 bases short and J 7 bases short, with 18 bases between.

This CDR3 reads CASSRRQGNEKLFF. CDR3 bases: TGTGCCAGCAGCCGACGACAGGGTAATGAAAAACTGTTTTTT. The chain carries TRBV3-1 (or the pseudogene TRBV3-2) and TRBJ1-4; 7 positions agree with TRBD1. J lost 4 bases, V lost 4 bases, and 3 bases had no gene match. The CDR3 totals 14 residues. Germline V gives CDR1 LGHDT, CDR2 YNNKEL (reference sequence).

The chain recombines TRBV27 with TRBJ2-7, with D maybe TRBD1 (5 bases). The CDR3 has 15 residues. V shed 2 bases and J shed 0 bases, with 11 bases lying between them. Looked up from germline, CDR1 is MNHEY and CDR2 is SMNVEV (reference sequence). This CDR3 is CASSLTGFSSYEQYF. The CDR3 DNA reads as TGTGCCAGCAGTTTAACAGGCTTTAGCTCCTACGAGCAGTACTTC.

CDR3 bases: TGTGCCAGCAGCCAAGGACAGTCCACTGAAGCTTTCTTT. Amino acids: CASSQGQSTEAFF. The V gene is TRBV3-1 (or the pseudogene TRBV3-2), the J gene TRBJ1-1; D is possibly TRBD1 (5 bases). CDR3 length: 13 amino acids. Germline CDR1 LGHDT, CDR2 YNNKEL (reference sequence). Trimming removed 1 base at V and 4 bases at J, with 7 bases between.

This chain links TRBV30 with TRBJ2-3; TRBD1 agrees at 9 bases. There are 15 residues in the CDR3. The J segment lost 6 bases and the V segment lost 7 bases, leaving 14 bases of the junction unmatched. Looked up from germline, CDR1 is GTSNPN and CDR2 is SVGIG (reference sequence). CDR3 amino acids: CAYDRGVLVVDTQYF. The CDR3 coding sequence is TGTGCCTATGACAGGGGGGTTTTAGTGGTGGATACGCAGTATTTT.

The V gene is TRBV7-9, the J gene TRBJ2-3; D is ambiguous. Germline V CDR1 and CDR2: SEHNR, FQNEAQ (reference sequence). V was cut by 2 bases and J by 6 bases, with 9 bases left in between. CDR3 length: 13 residues. This CDR3 is CASSLYSSDTQYF. Here the CDR3 DNA reads TGTGCCAGCAGCTTATATTCGTCCGATACGCAGTATTTT.

This clone occurred once. The same CDR3 is also encoded by other DNA sequences in this sample. The chain employs TRBV7-2 and TRBJ1-1; D possibly corresponds to TRBD1 (6 bases). CDR1 and CDR2 (germline): SGHTA, FQGNSA. With 4 bases removed from V and 1 base from J, the gap between germline ends came to 7 bases. The CDR3 is 13 amino acids. Here the CDR3 DNA reads TGTGCCAGCAGCTCACAGGGGAACACTGAAGCTTTCTTT. It specifies CASSSQGNTEAFF.

The chain combines TRBV4-3 with TRBJ2-7; TRBD1 is a possible D gene (6 bases). Trimming left V 2 bases short and J 5 bases short, with 19 bases between. The CDR3 extends over 16 amino acids. The germline CDR1 and CDR2 sequences are LGHNA and YSLEER. CDR3: CASSQHLLGAGDEQYF. CDR3 in DNA: TGCGCCAGCAGCCAACACTTACTGGGGGCGGGTGACGAGCAGTACTTC.

The chain employs TRBV5-1 and TRBJ2-7; D is ambiguous. Germline CDR1 and CDR2: SGHRS and YFSETQ. CDR3 length: 15 amino acids. V dropped 4 bases and J dropped 0 bases, with 14 bases sitting between them. The CDR3 DNA is TGCGCCAGCAGCACCGGGTTGGTGGGCTCCTACGAGCAGTACTTC. Its translation is CASSTGLVGSYEQYF. The full variable domain, its missing parts supplied by reference TRBV5-1 and TRBJ2-7, is KAGVTQTPRYLIKTRGQQVTLSCSPISGHRSVSWYQQTPGQGLQFLFEYFSETQRNKGNFPGRFSGRQFSNSRSEMNVSTLELGDSALYLCASSTGLVGSYEQYFGPGTRLTVT.

V usage is TRBV3-1 (or the pseudogene TRBV3-2) and J usage is TRBJ2-5; 14 nucleotides line up with TRBD2. Germline loops: CDR1 LGHDT, CDR2 YNNKEL (reference sequence). The CDR3 sequence is 17 residues long. The trim removed 4 bases at V and 4 bases at J, leaving 8 bases unmatched. CDR3 sequence: CASSPEGLAGERETQYF. The CDR3 DNA reads as TGTGCCAGCAGCCCCGAGGGACTAGCGGGAGAAAGAGAGACCCAGTACTTC.

The rearrangement joins TRBV5-1 to TRBJ2-6; 10 bases line up with TRBD1. This CDR3 has 18 residues. CDR1 and CDR2 (germline): SGHRS, YFSETQ. The ends lost 1 base at V and 2 bases at J; junction bases unmatched: 6. The CDR3 DNA follows: TGCGCCAGCAGCTTGAGGGGACAGGGGCGCCCTGGGGCCAACGTCCTGACTTTC. This codes for CASSLRGQGRPGANVLTF.

The J gene is TRBJ2-1, the V gene TRBV7-2; 7 nucleotides line up with TRBD2. The length of the CDR3 is 18 residues. Germline trimming cut 5 bases from V and 6 bases from J; bases unmatched to any gene: 19. Germline V CDR1 and CDR2: SGHTA, FQGNSA. CDR3 sequence: CASSHRSVAGVGSNEQFF. The CDR3 nucleotides read TGTGCCAGCAGCCACCGCTCGGTGGCGGGGGTTGGGTCCAATGAGCAGTTCTTC.

This clone was counted a few times. This chain connects TRBV7-9 to TRBJ2-5; D unresolved. The CDR3 spans 14 residues. Between the trimmed V and J ends, which lost 5 bases and 2 bases, there was a span of 12 bases. CDR1 is SEHNR and CDR2 is FQNEAQ in the germline V gene (reference sequence). CDR3 nucleotides: TGTGCCAGCAGCCGAGCTAGAGAACAAGAGACCCAGTACTTC. This sequence encodes CASSRAREQETQYF. The full variable domain, completed using reference TRBV7-9 and TRBJ2-5, is DTGVSQNPRHKITKRGQNVTFRCDPISEHNRLYWYRQTLGQGPEFLTYFQNEAQLEKSRLLSDRFSAERPKGSFSTLEIQRTEQGDSAMYLCASSRAREQETQYFGPGTRLLVL.

This clone appeared a single time. The V gene is TRBV11-2, the J gene TRBJ1-1; TRBD1 aligns across 8 bases. The CDR3 length is 14 residues. Per germline, CDR1 SGHAT and CDR2 FQNNGV. Germline trimming cut 7 bases from V and 4 bases from J; bases unmatched to any gene: 8. The CDR3 region has the DNA TGTGCCAGCAACCCGACAGGGGCGGGCACTGAAGCTTTCTTT. This codes for CASNPTGAGTEAFF.

The V gene is TRBV7-2, the J gene TRBJ2-5; D not resolved. The CDR3 covers 11 residues. V lost 5 bases to trimming and J lost 8 bases, with 9 bases between them. CDR1 is SGHTA, CDR2 FQGNSA, per germline. The CDR3 DNA reads as TGTGCCAGCAGCCTCCGCGCCACCCAGTACTTC. It codes for CASSLRATQYF.

This clone was recorded once. The gene calls are TRBV24-1 and TRBJ2-5; TRBD1 is a possible D gene (6 bases). CDR1 is KGHDR, CDR2 SFDVKD, per germline. The CDR3 spans 14 residues. Deletions cut 6 bases from V and 2 bases from J, with 12 bases between. CDR3 sequence: CATSSGQPQETQYF. The CDR3 DNA sequence: TGTGCCACCAGTTCTGGACAGCCGCAAGAGACCCAGTACTTC.

The genes are TRBV9 and TRBJ1-3, with 7 bases identical to TRBD1. CDR1 SGDLS and CDR2 YYNGEE come from the germline V gene. This CDR3 has 20 residues. J was trimmed by 1 base and V by 2 bases; bases with no gene match: 18. The DNA of the CDR3 is TGTGCCAGCAGCGTCAGAGGGGGGCATTATGACAGGGCTTCTGGAAACACCATATATTTT. The encoded protein is CASSVRGGHYDRASGNTIYF.

The chain recombines TRBV5-1 with TRBJ2-3, with TRBD2 identical over 8 bases. With 0 bases clipped from V and 4 bases from J, the junction kept 7 bases outside the gene matches. This CDR3 comprises 16 residues. Germline CDR1 and CDR2: SGHRS and YFSETQ. CDR3 bases: TGCGCCAGCAGCTTGGCGCGGAGCGGGGGCTCAGATACGCAGTATTTT. Protein sequence: CASSLARSGGSDTQYF.

V gene TRBV21-1 combines with J gene TRBJ2-4; the D call in the table, TRBD2, was not verified against the DNA. TRBV21-1 is reported as a pseudogene. This CDR3 contains 17 residues. The CDR3 protein is CASSNLVRGLAKNIQYF. The CDR3 DNA reads as TGTGCCAGCAGCAACCTAGTCCGAGGGTTAGCCAAAAACATTCAGTACTTC.

This sequence joins TRBV4-2 and TRBJ1-6; D remains unclear. The CDR3 spans 16 residues. Deletions cut 4 bases from V and 4 bases from J, with 14 bases between. Germline assignment: CDR1 LGHNA and CDR2 YNFKEQ. The CDR3 here is CASSLGSSGYNSPLHF. The CDR3 bases are TGTGCCAGCAGCCTCGGGTCCTCGGGATATAATTCACCCCTCCACTTT.

V usage is TRBV15 and J usage is TRBJ1-4; D gene ambiguous. Trimming left V 1 base short and J 7 bases short, with 13 bases between. The CDR3 consists of 15 residues. CDR1 and CDR2 from the germline V gene are LNHNV and YYDKDF (reference sequence). The CDR3 DNA reads as TGTGCCACCAGCAGAGTGGCGGCAGTAAGTGAAAAACTGTTTTTT. As protein: CATSRVAAVSEKLFF.